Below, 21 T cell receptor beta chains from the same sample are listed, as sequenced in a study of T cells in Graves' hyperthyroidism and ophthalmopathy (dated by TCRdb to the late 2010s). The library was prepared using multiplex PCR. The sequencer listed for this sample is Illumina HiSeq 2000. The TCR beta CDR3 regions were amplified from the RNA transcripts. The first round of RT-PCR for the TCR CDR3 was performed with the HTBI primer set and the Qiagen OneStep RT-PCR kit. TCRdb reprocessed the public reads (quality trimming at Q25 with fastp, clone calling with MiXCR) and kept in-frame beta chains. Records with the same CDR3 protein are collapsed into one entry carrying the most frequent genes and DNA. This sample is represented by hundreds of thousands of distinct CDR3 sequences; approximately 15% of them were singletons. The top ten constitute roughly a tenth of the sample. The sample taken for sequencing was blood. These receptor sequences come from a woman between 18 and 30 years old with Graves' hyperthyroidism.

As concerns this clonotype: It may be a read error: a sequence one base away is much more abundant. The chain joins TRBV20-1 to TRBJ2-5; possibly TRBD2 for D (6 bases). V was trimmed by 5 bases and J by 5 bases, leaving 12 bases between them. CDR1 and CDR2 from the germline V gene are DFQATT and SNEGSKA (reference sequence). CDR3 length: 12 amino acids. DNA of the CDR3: TGCAGTGCTTGGGACTTGGGGGAGACCCAGTACTTC. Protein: CSAWDLGETQYF.

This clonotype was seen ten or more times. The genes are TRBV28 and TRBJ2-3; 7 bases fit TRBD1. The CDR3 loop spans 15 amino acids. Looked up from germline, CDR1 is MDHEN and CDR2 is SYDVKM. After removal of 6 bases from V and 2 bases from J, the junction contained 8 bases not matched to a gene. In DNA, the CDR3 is TGTGCCAGCAGCTCCCGGGACAGAGTCACAGATACGCAGTATTTT. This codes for CASSSRDRVTDTQYF.

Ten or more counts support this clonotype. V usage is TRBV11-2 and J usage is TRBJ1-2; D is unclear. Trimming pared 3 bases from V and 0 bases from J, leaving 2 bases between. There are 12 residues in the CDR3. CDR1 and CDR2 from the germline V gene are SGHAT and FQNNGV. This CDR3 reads CASSFSNYGYTF. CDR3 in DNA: TGTGCCAGCAGCTTTTCTAACTATGGCTACACCTTC.

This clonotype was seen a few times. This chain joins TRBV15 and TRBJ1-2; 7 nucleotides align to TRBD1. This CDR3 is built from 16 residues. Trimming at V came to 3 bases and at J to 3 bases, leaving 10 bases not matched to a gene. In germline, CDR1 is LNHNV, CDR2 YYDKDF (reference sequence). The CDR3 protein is CATSSGRVQGYYGYTF. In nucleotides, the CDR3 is TGTGCCACCAGCAGTGGCCGGGTACAGGGGTACTATGGCTACACCTTC.

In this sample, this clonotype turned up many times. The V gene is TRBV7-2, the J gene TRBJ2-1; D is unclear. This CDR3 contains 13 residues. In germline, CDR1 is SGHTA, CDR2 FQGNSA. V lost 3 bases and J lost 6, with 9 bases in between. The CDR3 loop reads CASSFSLGNEQFF. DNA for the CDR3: TGTGCCAGCAGCTTCTCCCTGGGCAATGAGCAGTTCTTC.

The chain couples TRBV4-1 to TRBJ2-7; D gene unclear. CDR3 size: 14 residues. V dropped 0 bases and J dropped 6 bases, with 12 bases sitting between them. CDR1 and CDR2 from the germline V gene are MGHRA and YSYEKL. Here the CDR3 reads CASSQDESSPEQYF. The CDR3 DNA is TGCGCCAGCAGCCAAGATGAGAGTTCCCCCGAGCAGTACTTC.

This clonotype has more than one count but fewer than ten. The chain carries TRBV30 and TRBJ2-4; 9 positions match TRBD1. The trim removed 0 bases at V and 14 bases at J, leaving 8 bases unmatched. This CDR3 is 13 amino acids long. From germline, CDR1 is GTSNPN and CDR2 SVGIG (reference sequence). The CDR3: CAWSVLGGTGKYF. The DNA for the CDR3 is TGTGCCTGGAGTGTACTGGGGGGGACAGGGAAGTACTTC. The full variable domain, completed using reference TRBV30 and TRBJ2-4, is SQTIHQWPATLVQPVGSPLSLECTVEGTSNPNLYWYRQAAGRGLQLLFYSVGIGQISSEVPQNLSASRPQDRQFILSSKKLLLSDSGFYLCAWSVLGGTGKYFGAGTRLSVL.

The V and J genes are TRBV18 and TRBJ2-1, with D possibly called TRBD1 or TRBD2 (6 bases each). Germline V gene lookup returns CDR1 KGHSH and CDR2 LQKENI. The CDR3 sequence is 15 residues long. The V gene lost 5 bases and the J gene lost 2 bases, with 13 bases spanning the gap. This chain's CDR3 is CASSRGGFAYNEQFF. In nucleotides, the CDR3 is TGTGCCAGCTCAAGAGGGGGGTTCGCCTACAATGAGCAGTTCTTC.

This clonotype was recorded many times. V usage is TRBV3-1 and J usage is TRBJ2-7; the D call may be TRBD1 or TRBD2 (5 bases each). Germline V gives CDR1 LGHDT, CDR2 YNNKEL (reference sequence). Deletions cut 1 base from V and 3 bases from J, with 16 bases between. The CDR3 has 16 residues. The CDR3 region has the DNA TGTGCCAGCAGCCAAGTCTCCCCGGGACCACACTACGAGCAGTACTTC. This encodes CASSQVSPGPHYEQYF.

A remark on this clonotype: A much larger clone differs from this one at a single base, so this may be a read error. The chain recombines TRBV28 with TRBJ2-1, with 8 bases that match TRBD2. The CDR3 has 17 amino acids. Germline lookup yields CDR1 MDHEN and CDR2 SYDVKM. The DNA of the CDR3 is TGTGCCAGCAGTTGTCCAGCGGGAGAAAGCTCCTACAGTGAGCAGTTCTTC. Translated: CASSCPAGESSYSEQFF.

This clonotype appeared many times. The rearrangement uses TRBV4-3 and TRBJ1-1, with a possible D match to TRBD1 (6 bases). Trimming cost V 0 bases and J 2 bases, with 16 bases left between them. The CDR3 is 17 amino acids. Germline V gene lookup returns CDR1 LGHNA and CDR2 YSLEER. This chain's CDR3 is CASSQDTGPPYNTEAFF. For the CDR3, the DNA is TGCGCCAGCAGCCAAGATACAGGGCCTCCCTACAACACTGAAGCTTTCTTT.

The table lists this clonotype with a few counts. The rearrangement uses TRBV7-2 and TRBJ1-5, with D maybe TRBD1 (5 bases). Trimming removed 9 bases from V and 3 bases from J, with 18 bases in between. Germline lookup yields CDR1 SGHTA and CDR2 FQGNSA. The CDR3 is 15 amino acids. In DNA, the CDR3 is TGTGCCAGACTCTGGCAGGGAAAGGACAATCAGCCCCAGCATTTT. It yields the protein CARLWQGKDNQPQHF. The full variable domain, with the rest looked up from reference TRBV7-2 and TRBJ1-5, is GAGVSQSPSNKVTEKGKDVELRCDPISGHTALYWYRQSLGQGLEFLIYFQGNSAPDKSGLPSDRFSAERTGGSVSTLTIQRTQQEDSAVYLCARLWQGKDNQPQHFGDGTRLSIL.

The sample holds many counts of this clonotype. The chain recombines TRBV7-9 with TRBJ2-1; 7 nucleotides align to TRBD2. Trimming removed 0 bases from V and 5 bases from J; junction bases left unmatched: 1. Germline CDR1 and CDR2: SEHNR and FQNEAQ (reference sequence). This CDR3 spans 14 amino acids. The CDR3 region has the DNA TGTGCCAGCAGCTTAGCGGGAGGGGACAATGAGCAGTTCTTC. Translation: CASSLAGGDNEQFF.

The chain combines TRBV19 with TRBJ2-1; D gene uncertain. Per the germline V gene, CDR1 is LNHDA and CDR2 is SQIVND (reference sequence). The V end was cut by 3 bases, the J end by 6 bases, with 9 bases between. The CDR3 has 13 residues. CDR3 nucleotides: TGTGCCAGTAGTATCATGGCCAGCAATGAGCAGTTCTTC. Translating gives CASSIMASNEQFF.

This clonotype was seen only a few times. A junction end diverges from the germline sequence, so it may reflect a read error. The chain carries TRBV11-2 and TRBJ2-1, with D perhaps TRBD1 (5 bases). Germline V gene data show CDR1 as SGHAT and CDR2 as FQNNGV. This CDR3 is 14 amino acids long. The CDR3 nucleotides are TGTACCAGCAGCCTGACCGCCGACAGCATGGGGCAGTTCTTC. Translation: CTSSLTADSMGQFF.

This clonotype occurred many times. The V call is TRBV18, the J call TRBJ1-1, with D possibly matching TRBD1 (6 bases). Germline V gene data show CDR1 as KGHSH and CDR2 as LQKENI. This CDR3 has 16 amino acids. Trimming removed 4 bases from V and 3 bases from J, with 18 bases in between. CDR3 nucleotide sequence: TGTGCCAGCTCACGGAGTCAGGGGACGGGGGACACTGAAGCTTTCTTT. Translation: CASSRSQGTGDTEAFF.

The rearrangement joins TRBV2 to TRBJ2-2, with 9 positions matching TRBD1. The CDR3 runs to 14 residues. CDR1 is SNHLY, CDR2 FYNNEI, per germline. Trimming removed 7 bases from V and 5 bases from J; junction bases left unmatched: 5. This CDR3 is CASTRTGVTGELFF. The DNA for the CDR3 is TGTGCCAGCACTCGGACAGGGGTTACCGGGGAGCTGTTTTTT.

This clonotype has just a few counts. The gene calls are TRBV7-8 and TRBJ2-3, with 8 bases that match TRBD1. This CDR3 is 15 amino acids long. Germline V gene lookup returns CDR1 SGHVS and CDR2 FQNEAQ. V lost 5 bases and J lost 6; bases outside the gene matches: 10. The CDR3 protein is CASSPWTGLEDTQYF. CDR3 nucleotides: TGTGCCAGCAGCCCCTGGACAGGGTTAGAGGATACGCAGTATTTT.

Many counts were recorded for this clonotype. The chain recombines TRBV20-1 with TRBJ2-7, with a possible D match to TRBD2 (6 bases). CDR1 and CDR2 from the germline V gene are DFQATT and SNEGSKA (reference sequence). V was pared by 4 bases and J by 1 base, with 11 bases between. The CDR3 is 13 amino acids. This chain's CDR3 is CSATPGLSYEQYF. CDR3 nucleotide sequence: TGCAGTGCTACCCCGGGACTTTCCTACGAGCAGTACTTC.

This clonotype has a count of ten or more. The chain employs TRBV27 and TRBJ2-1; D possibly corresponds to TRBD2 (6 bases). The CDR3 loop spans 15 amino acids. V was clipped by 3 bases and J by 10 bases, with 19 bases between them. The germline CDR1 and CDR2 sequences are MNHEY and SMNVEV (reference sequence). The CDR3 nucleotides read TGTGCCAGCAGTTTCATCGGAGGGGCGGCCGGGGAGCAGTTCTTC. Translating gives CASSFIGGAAGEQFF.

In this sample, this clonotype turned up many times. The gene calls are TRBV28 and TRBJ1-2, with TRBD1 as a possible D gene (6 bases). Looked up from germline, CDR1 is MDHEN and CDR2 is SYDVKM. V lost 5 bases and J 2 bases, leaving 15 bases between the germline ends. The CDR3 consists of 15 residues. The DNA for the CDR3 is TGTGCCAGCAGTACTTATCGACAGGCCAACTATGGCTACACCTTC. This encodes CASSTYRQANYGYTF.